This T cell receptor beta chain emerged from a study of blood T cell repertoires in COVID-19. Authors' processing steps: Reference gene primer amplification gave estimated nucleated cell counts. Assay: immunoSEQ multiplex PCR; the TCRdb copy retains only in-frame clones and omits some. That table gives V, J and clone size, and the DNA gave D and trimming. The table has under 250,000 clones, more than 75% seen once; the top ten hold 2.9%. With 5 bases removed from V and 3 bases from J, the gap between germline ends came to 14 bases. CDR1 is MNHEY and CDR2 is SMNVEV in the germline V gene (reference sequence). CDR3 length equals 15 residues.

The TCR was taken from a man over 45 who had recovered from COVID-19. Sequencing was carried out using peripheral blood. The chain is built from TRBV27 and TRBJ2-1; possibly TRBD2 for D (5 bases). CDR3 sequence: CASSTTSHFYNEQFF. CDR3 nucleotide sequence: TGTGCCAGCAGTACCACTAGTCACTTCTACAATGAGCAGTTCTTC.